The clone carrying this T cell receptor (beta chain) has a single count. Its matching antigen is unknown. The data derive from a study of Ad26.COV2.S vaccination and SARS-CoV-2 variants. Findings and caveats of the study: Similar non-spike TCR breadth was observed in recipients of vaccine and of placebo. Vaccinees reportedly had broad spike-specific CD8+ and CD4+ T cell responses. Using TCR breadth and depth analyses may have led to underestimated total T cell responses. Ad26.COV2.S recipients had broader spike-specific TCRs (P = 0.0014).

Sequencing used immunoSEQ multiplex PCR; TCRdb keeps in-frame clones, though not all of them. The repertoire holds over 100,000 clones, with roughly 75% as singletons. This sequence was found in a human donor who had recovered from COVID-19. This specimen consisted of peripheral blood, obtained after recovery from COVID-19.

The CDR3 DNA reads as TGTGCCAGCAGGATGGGGGGAGAGACCCAGTACTTC. This gives the protein CASRMGGETQYF. This chain links TRBV12-3 or TRBV12-4 with TRBJ2-5; D is perhaps TRBD2 (6 bases). V shed 6 bases and J shed 4 bases, with 9 bases lying between them. The CDR3 sequence is 12 residues long.